The source of this T cell receptor (beta chain) is a study of blood T cell repertoires in COVID-19. CDR1 is WSHSY, CDR2 SAAADI, per germline. This CDR3 spans 16 amino acids. The ends lost 6 bases at V and 4 bases at J; junction bases unmatched: 11. Clones were sequenced by immunoSEQ multiplex PCR, and TCRdb holds only the in-frame ones, with some missing. In the table there are some 120,000 clones, around 87% of which are singletons. V and J are TRBV10-2 and TRBJ2-3; 9 positions agree with TRBD2. Sequencing input: peripheral blood. The clonotype originates from a woman aged 60-75 years with acute or convalescent COVID-19. CDR3 DNA sequence: TGCGCCAGCAGGGGGACTAGCCGGGGTTTTTCAGATACGCAGTATTTT. Translation: CASRGTSRGFSDTQYF.